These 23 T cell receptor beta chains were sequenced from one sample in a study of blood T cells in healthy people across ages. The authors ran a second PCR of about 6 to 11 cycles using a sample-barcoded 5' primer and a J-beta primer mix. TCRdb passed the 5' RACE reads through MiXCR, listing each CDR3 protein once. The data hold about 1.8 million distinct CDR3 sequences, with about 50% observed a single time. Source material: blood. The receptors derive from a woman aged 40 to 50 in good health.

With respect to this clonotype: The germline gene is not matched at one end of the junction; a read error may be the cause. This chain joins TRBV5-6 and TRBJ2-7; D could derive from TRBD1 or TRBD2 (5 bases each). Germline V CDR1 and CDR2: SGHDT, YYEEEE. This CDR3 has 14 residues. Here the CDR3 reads CAGSLGTGTDEQYF. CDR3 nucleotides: TGTGCCGGCAGCTTGGGGACCGGTACCGACGAGCAGTACTTC.

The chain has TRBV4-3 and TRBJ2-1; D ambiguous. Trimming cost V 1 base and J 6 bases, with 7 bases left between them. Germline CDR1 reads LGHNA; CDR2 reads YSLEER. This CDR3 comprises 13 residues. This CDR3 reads CASSQASPNEQFF. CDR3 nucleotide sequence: TGCGCCAGCAGCCAAGCCTCCCCCAATGAGCAGTTCTTC.

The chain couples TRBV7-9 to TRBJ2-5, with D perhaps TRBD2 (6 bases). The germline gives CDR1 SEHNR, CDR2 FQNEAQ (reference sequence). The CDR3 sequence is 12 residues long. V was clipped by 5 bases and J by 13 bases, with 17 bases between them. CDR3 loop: CASSRGSEEAYF. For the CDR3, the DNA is TGTGCCAGCAGCCGGGGGTCCGAGGAGGCGTACTTC.

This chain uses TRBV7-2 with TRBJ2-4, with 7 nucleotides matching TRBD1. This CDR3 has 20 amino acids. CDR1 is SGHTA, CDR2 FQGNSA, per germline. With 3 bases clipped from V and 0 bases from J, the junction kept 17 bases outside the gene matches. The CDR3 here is CASSLDAPDRVFPAKNIQYF. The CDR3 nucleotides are TGTGCCAGCAGCTTGGACGCCCCCGACAGGGTTTTTCCAGCCAAAAACATTCAGTACTTC.

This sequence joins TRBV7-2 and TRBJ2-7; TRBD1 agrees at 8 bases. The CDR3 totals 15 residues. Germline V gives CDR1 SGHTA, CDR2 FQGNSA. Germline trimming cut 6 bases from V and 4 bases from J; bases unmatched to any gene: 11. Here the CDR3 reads CASSPGTGLPYEQYF. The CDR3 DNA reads TGTGCCAGCAGTCCAGGGACAGGACTCCCTTACGAGCAGTACTTC.

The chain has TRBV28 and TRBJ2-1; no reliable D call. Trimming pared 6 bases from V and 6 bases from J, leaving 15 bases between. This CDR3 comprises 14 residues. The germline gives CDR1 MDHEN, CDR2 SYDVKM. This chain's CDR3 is CASRVSGPGNEQFF. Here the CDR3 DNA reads TGTGCCAGCAGGGTTTCAGGACCCGGCAATGAGCAGTTCTTC.

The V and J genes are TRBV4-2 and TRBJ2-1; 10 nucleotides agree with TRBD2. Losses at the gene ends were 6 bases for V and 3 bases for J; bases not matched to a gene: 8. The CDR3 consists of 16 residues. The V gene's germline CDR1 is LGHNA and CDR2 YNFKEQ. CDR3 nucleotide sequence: TGTGCCAGCAGGGGGGGACTAGCGAACCGCTACAATGAGCAGTTCTTC. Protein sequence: CASRGGLANRYNEQFF.

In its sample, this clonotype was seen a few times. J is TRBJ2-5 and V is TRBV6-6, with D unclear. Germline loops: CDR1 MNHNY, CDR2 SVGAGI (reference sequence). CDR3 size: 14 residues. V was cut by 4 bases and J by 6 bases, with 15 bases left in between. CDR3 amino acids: CASSSVQPEKTQYF. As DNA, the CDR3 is TGTGCCAGCAGTTCGGTCCAGCCGGAGAAGACCCAGTACTTC.

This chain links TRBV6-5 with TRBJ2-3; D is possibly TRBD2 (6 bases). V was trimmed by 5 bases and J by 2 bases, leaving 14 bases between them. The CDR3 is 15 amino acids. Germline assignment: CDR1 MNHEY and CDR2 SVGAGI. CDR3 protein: CASSRRLGHTDTQYF. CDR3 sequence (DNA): TGTGCCAGCAGTCGCAGACTAGGTCACACAGATACGCAGTATTTT.

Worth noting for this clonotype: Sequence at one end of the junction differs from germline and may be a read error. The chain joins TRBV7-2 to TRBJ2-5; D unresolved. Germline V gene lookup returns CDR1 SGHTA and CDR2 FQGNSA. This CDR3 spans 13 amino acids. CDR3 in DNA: TGTGCCAGCAGCGTAGTCAGTCAAGGGACCCAGTACTTC. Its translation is CASSVVSQGTQYF. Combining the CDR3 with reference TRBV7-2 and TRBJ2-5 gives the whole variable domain GAGVSQSPSNKVTEKGKDVELRCDPISGHTALYWYRQSLGQGLEFLIYFQGNSAPDKSGLPSDRFSAERTGGSVSTLTIQRTQQEDSAVYLCASSVVSQGTQYFGPGTRLLVL.

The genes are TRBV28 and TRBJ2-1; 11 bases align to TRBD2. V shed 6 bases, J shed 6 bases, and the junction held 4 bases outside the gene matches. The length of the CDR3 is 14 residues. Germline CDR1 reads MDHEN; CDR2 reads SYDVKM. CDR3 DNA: TGTGCCAGCAGATTTAGCGGGGGGGCCAATGAGCAGTTCTTC. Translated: CASRFSGGANEQFF.

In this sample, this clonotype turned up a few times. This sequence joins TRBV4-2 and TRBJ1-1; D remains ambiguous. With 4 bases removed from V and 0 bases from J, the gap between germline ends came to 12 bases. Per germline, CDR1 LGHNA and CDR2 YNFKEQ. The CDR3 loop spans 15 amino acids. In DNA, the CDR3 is TGTGCCAGCAGCCCCCCCGGACGGATGAACACTGAAGCTTTCTTT. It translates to CASSPPGRMNTEAFF.

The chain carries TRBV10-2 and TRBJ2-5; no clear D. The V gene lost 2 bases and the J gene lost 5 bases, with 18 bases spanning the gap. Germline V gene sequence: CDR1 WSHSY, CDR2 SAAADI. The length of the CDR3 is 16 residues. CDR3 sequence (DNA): TGCGCCAGCAGTGAGATGATGGCAGTAGGAGTGGAGACCCAGTACTTC. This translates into CASSEMMAVGVETQYF.

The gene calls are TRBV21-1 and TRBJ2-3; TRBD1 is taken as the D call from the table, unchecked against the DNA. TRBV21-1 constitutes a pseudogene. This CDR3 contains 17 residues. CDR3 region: CASSLIRQGVIRDTQYF. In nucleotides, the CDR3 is TGTGCCAGCAGCCTAATCCGACAGGGGGTGATAAGAGATACGCAGTATTTT.

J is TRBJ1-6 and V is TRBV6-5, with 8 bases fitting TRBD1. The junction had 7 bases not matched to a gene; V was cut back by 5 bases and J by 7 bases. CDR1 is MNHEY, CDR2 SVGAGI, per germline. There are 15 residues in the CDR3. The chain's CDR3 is CASSRQGSGNSPLHF. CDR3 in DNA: TGTGCCAGCAGTCGACAGGGGTCAGGGAATTCACCCCTCCACTTT.

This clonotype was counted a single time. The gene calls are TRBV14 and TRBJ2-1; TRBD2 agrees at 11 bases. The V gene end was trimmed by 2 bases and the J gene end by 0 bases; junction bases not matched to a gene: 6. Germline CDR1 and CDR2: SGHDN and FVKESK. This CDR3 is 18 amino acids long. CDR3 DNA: TGTGCCAGCAGCCAACTTAGCGGGGGGGCCCTCTCCTACAATGAGCAGTTCTTC. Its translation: CASSQLSGGALSYNEQFF.

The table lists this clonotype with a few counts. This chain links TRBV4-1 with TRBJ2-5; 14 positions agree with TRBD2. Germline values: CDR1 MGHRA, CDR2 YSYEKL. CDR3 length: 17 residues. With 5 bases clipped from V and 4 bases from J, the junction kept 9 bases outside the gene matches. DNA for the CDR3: TGCGCCAGCAGCTACACCGGGACTAGCGGGGGCGGAGAGACCCAGTACTTC. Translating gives CASSYTGTSGGGETQYF.

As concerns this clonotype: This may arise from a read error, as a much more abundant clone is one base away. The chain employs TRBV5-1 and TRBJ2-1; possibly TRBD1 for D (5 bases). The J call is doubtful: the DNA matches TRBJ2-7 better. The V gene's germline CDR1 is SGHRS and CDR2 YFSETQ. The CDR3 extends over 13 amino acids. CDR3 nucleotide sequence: TGCGCCAGCAGAGAGAAGGTAGGGGATGAGCAGTACTTC. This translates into CASREKVGDEQYF.

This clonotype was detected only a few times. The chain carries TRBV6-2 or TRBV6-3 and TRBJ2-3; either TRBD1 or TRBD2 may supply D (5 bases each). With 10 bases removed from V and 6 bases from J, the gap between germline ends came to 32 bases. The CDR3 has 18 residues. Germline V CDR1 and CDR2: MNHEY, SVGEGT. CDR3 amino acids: CATYRGGPILFEVDTQYF. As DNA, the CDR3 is TGTGCCACCTACCGGGGCGGGCCGATACTTTTTGAAGTGGATACGCAGTATTTT.

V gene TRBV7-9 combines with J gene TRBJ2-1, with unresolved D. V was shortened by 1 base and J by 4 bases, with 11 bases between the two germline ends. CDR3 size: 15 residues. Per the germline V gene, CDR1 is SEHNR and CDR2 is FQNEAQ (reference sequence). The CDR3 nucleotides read TGTGCCAGCAGCTTAGACTACCTACGATACAATGAGCAGTTCTTC. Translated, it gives CASSLDYLRYNEQFF.

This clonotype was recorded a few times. The CDR3 sequence: CASSLGGPLYGYTF. In nucleotides, the CDR3 is TGCGCCAGCAGCTTGGGGGGGCCTCTCTATGGCTACACCTTC. The J gene is TRBJ1-2, the V gene TRBV5-1; a possible D gene is TRBD1 (6 bases). The CDR3 runs to 14 residues. Germline-derived CDR1 and CDR2 are SGHRS and YFSETQ. V gave up 0 bases and J gave up 4 bases, with 10 bases separating them. Filled out from reference TRBV5-1 and TRBJ1-2, the complete variable domain reads KAGVTQTPRYLIKTRGQQVTLSCSPISGHRSVSWYQQTPGQGLQFLFEYFSETQRNKGNFPGRFSGRQFSNSRSEMNVSTLELGDSALYLCASSLGGPLYGYTFGSGTRLTVV.

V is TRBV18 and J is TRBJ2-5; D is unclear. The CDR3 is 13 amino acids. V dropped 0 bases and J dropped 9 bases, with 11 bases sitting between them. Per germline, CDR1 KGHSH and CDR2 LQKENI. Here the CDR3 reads CASSPPTIGPQYF. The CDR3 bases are TGTGCCAGCTCACCACCTACTATCGGACCCCAGTACTTC.

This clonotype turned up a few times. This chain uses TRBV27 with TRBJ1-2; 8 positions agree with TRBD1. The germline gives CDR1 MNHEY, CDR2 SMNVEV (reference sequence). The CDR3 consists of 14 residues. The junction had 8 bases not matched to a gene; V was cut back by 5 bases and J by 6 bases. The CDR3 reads CASSPGQGLHGYTF. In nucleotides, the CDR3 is TGTGCCAGCAGTCCAGGACAGGGCTTACATGGCTACACCTTC.